This T cell receptor (beta chain) was identified in a study of T cell repertoires in cytomegalovirus infection. Study-level background: Selection of CMV epitopes for the study included recently identified HLA-C-restricted and well-studied HLA-B-restricted ones. An indication of both CMV infection and matching HLA type came from public TCR beta signatures. The study's findings and limits: CMV-specific TCR beta clonotypes restricted by HLA-C were the ones dominating the ex vivo response.

Each CDR3 protein is one row after TCRdb ran MiXCR on the reads. The sample lists 570,000 or so distinct CDR3 sequences, almost 40% occurring once. This clonotype was observed a few times. Its target is not known. The CDR3 has 15 amino acids. Looked up from germline, CDR1 is MDHEN and CDR2 is SYDVKM. Germline trimming cut 3 bases from V and 6 bases from J; bases unmatched to any gene: 5. V is TRBV28 and J is TRBJ1-4; 9 nucleotides align to TRBD1. The TCR sequence derives from a human donor in good health (CMV status not recorded). Some clones in this sample may be carry-over from other donors' samples. The sample was cultured PBMCs, taken from culture after CMV antigen stimulation. In nucleotides, the CDR3 is TGTGCCAGCAGTTTCTTGCGACAGGGGGATGAAAAACTGTTTTTT. This encodes CASSFLRQGDEKLFF.